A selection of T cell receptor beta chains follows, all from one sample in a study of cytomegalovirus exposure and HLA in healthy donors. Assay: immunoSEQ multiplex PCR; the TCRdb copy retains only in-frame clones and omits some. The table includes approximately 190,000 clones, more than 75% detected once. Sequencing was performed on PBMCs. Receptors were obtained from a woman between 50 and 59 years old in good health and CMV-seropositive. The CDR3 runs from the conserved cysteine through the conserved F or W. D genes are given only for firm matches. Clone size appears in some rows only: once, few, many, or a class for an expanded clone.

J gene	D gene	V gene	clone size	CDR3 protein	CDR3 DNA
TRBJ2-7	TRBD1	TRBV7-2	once	CASSTSPGQHYEQYF	TGTGCCAGCAGCACCTCACCGGGACAGCACTACGAGCAGTACTTC
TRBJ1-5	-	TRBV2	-	CASSGGQNSNQPQHF	TGTGCCAGCAGCGGAGGGCAGAATAGCAATCAGCCCCAGCATTTT
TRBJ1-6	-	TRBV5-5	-	CASSPRVPGRVSPLHF	TGTGCCAGCAGCCCGCGGGTACCAGGCCGAGTTTCACCCCTCCACTTT
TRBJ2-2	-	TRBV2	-	CASSGGQSTGELFF	TGTGCCAGCAGCGGGGGTCAGAGCACCGGGGAGCTGTTTTTT
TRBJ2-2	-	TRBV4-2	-	CASSQDRLVSGELFF	TGTGCCAGCAGCCAAGATCGCCTAGTCTCCGGGGAGCTGTTTTTT
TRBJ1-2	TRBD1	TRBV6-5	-	CASSRQGDRYTF	TGTGCCAGCAGCCGACAGGGAGATCGCTACACCTTC
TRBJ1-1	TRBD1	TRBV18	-	CASSPPGQGLAEAFF	TGTGCCAGCTCACCTCCGGGACAGGGGTTAGCTGAAGCTTTCTTT
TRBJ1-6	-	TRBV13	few	CASSLQTGNSPLHF	TGTGCCAGCAGCTTGCAGACGGGTAATTCACCCCTCCACTTT
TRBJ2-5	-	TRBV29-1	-	CSVEDVQIGYRVSPQETQYF	TGCAGCGTTGAAGACGTTCAGATAGGGTACAGGGTCTCCCCACAAGAGACCCAGTACTTC
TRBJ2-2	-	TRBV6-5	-	CASISSLTNTGELFF	TGTGCCAGCATTTCCTCCCTTACGAACACCGGGGAGCTGTTTTTT
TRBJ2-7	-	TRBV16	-	CASSQGAGGLEQYF	TGTGCCAGCAGCCAAGGGGCTGGAGGGCTTGAGCAGTACTTC
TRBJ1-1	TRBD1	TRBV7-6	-	CASSESTGRNTEAFF	TGTGCCAGCAGCGAGTCGACAGGGAGGAACACTGAAGCTTTCTTT
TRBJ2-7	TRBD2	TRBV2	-	CASYSGGGEQYF	TGTGCCAGCTACAGTGGGGGAGGGGAGCAGTACTTC
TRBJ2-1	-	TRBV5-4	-	CASSKGGETYNEQFF	TGTGCCAGCAGCAAAGGGGGAGAGACCTACAATGAGCAGTTCTTC
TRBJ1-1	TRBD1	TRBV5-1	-	CASRNPRQGDTEAFF	TGCGCCAGCAGAAATCCCCGACAGGGGGACACTGAAGCTTTCTTT
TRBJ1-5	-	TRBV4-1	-	CASSPSLTPGIQPQHF	TGCGCCAGCAGCCCAAGCCTCACCCCAGGGATCCAGCCCCAGCATTTT
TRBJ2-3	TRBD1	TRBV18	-	CASSPGTGSSTDTQYF	TGTGCCAGCTCACCGGGGACAGGGTCTAGCACAGATACGCAGTATTTT
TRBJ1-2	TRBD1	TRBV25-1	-	CASSGTGGFYGGYTF	TGTGCCAGCAGCGGGACAGGGGGCTTTTATGGTGGCTACACCTTC
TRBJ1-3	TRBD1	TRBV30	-	CASRPGQGNTIYF	TGTGCAAGTCGGCCGGGACAGGGAAACACCATATATTTT
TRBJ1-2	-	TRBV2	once	CASRQPASYGYTF	TGTGCCAGCAGGCAACCAGCGTCCTATGGCTACACCTTC
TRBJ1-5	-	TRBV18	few	CASSPDSLNQPQHF	TGTGCCAGCTCACCCGACAGTCTCAATCAGCCCCAGCATTTT
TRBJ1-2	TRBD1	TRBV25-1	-	CASSDHRTGGVYGYTF	TGTGCCAGCAGTGACCACCGGACAGGGGGCGTCTATGGCTACACCTTC
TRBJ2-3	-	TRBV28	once	CASSLGLRTAGTDTQYF	TGTGCCAGCAGTTTAGGCCTCCGGACAGCAGGGACAGATACGCAGTATTTT
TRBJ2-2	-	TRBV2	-	CASSESVRSNTGELFF	TGTGCCAGCAGTGAGAGCGTGCGGTCTAACACCGGGGAGCTGTTTTTT
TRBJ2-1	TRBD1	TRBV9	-	CASSDGTGAYNEQFF	TGTGCCAGCAGCGACGGGACAGGGGCGTACAATGAGCAGTTCTTC
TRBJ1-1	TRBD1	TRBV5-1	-	CASSLDQGAAGEAFF	TGCGCCAGCAGCTTGGACCAGGGGGCGGCGGGTGAAGCTTTCTTT
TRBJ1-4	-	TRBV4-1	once	CASSIRGRGDEKLFF	TGCGCCAGCAGCATCCGTGGAAGGGGTGATGAAAAACTGTTTTTT
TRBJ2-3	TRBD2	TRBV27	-	CASSLLGAGGPRTDTQYF	TGTGCCAGCAGTTTACTAGGCGCGGGGGGGCCCCGGACAGATACGCAGTATTTT
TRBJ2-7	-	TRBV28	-	CASRWQGGIYEQYF	TGTGCCAGCAGGTGGCAGGGAGGAATCTACGAGCAGTACTTC
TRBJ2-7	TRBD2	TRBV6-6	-	CASSDPQGGEQYF	TGTGCCAGCAGCGACCCGCAGGGAGGGGAGCAGTACTTC